Listed below are T cell receptor beta chains from one sample, sequenced in a study of post-analysis software for immune sequencing data. One entry per CDR3 protein, called by TCRdb with MiXCR from the PCR reads. The sample yields about 800,000 distinct CDR3 sequences, 25% to 30% seen once. The sample taken for sequencing was blood. The receptors originated from a girl aged 5-17 years with multiple sclerosis. Both conserved end residues are part of each CDR3.

J gene: TRBJ2-1
V gene: TRBV7-2
CDR3 protein: CASVVYNEQFF

J gene: TRBJ1-4
V gene: TRBV19
CDR3 protein: CASRGAEKLFF

J gene: TRBJ1-2
V gene: TRBV24-1
CDR3 protein: CATSEGDGYTF

J gene: TRBJ1-2
V gene: TRBV12-3/TRBV12-4
CDR3 protein: CASSGTGVGYTF

J gene: TRBJ1-1
V gene: TRBV5-1
CDR3 protein: CASSLAPGRRNTEAFF

J gene: TRBJ1-1
V gene: TRBV3-1
CDR3 protein: CASSQFGMNTEAFF

J gene: TRBJ2-1
V gene: TRBV20-1
CDR3 protein: CSARLINEQFF

J gene: TRBJ2-1
V gene: TRBV29-1
CDR3 protein: CSVWRLASGRANEQFF

J gene: TRBJ2-7
V gene: TRBV20-1
CDR3 protein: CSAERTDRGYEQYF

J gene: TRBJ2-1
V gene: TRBV7-2
CDR3 protein: CASSLATVSNEQFF

J gene: TRBJ1-5
V gene: TRBV29-1
CDR3 protein: CSVKGQNNQPQHF

J gene: .
V gene: TRBV21-1
CDR3 protein: CASTAQGASYEQYF

J gene: TRBJ2-3
V gene: TRBV2
CDR3 protein: CASSPGQGSNTQYF

J gene: TRBJ2-7
V gene: TRBV5-1
CDR3 protein: CASSKTGTGPYEQYF

J gene: TRBJ2-7
V gene: TRBV5-1
CDR3 protein: CASSLEGSGTSYEQYF

J gene: TRBJ1-4
V gene: TRBV5-1
CDR3 protein: CASRQATNEKLFF

J gene: TRBJ1-1
V gene: TRBV28
CDR3 protein: CASSLREAEAFF

J gene: TRBJ2-5
V gene: TRBV20-1
CDR3 protein: CSANVGGTQETQYF

J gene: TRBJ2-3
V gene: TRBV3-1
CDR3 protein: CASSQTSTQYF

J gene: TRBJ2-6
V gene: TRBV3-1
CDR3 protein: CASSQDFGQGFGANVLTF

J gene: TRBJ1-2
V gene: TRBV7-2
CDR3 protein: CASSSRGGYGYTF

J gene: TRBJ2-7
V gene: TRBV14
CDR3 protein: CASSPGTSFEQYF

J gene: TRBJ2-5
V gene: TRBV29-1
CDR3 protein: CSPGGTSGWMIQETQYF

J gene: TRBJ2-5
V gene: TRBV3-1
CDR3 protein: CASSERGAQETQYF

J gene: TRBJ2-7
V gene: TRBV29-1
CDR3 protein: CSVGGVDGRPYEQYF

J gene: TRBJ2-7
V gene: TRBV12-3/TRBV12-4
CDR3 protein: CASSLIGHPNPSYEQYF

J gene: TRBJ1-2
V gene: TRBV5-1
CDR3 protein: CASSQGQGGGGYTF

J gene: TRBJ2-1
V gene: TRBV7-2
CDR3 protein: CASSPPFGSHNEQFF

J gene: TRBJ2-5
V gene: TRBV20-1
CDR3 protein: CSTITLREALETQYF

J gene: TRBJ2-3
V gene: TRBV20-1
CDR3 protein: CSAHPKGSTDTQYF

J gene: TRBJ2-1
V gene: TRBV27
CDR3 protein: CASRIASPYNEQFF

J gene: TRBJ2-5
V gene: TRBV20-1
CDR3 protein: CSARGLLAQETQYF

J gene: TRBJ2-7
V gene: TRBV27
CDR3 protein: CASSVSGFPCEQYF

J gene: TRBJ1-5
V gene: TRBV3-1
CDR3 protein: CASSQGIDNSNQPQHF

J gene: TRBJ2-5
V gene: TRBV6-5
CDR3 protein: CASSDPDGEETQYF

J gene: TRBJ2-3
V gene: TRBV10-3
CDR3 protein: CAITRDSTDTQYF

J gene: TRBJ2-2
V gene: TRBV28
CDR3 protein: CASSFLLAGGTGELFF

J gene: TRBJ1-1
V gene: TRBV27
CDR3 protein: CASSLRGTTTEAFF

J gene: TRBJ1-4
V gene: TRBV20-1
CDR3 protein: CSAEFGEKLFF

J gene: TRBJ1-1
V gene: TRBV27
CDR3 protein: CASSFNWGKNTEAFF

J gene: TRBJ1-3
V gene: TRBV20-1
CDR3 protein: CSGWLAGSEDTIYF

J gene: TRBJ1-5
V gene: TRBV7-8
CDR3 protein: CASSWFTGGNQPQHF

J gene: TRBJ2-7
V gene: TRBV14
CDR3 protein: CASSRATSRAYEQYF

J gene: TRBJ2-7
V gene: TRBV24-1
CDR3 protein: CATRGDRQETWYF

J gene: TRBJ2-7
V gene: TRBV11-2
CDR3 protein: CASSLVARYEQYF

J gene: TRBJ1-2
V gene: TRBV12-3/TRBV12-4
CDR3 protein: CASSPPFSAGYTF

J gene: TRBJ2-5
V gene: TRBV7-9
CDR3 protein: CASSLGSGETQYF

J gene: TRBJ1-1
V gene: TRBV28
CDR3 protein: CASSAGPTVNTEAFF

J gene: TRBJ2-7
V gene: TRBV10-3
CDR3 protein: CAIRDRSSYEQYF

J gene: TRBJ1-6
V gene: TRBV27
CDR3 protein: CASSYTTGTGLNSPLHF